Given below is one T cell receptor beta chain in context. What it binds is not known. The sample comes from a study of shared clonotypes between healthy human individuals. Naive CD8 populations comprised CD45RO-negative cells positively selected for CCR7, excluding terminally differentiated effector memory CD45RA+ cells. Trimming at V came to 8 bases and at J to 6 bases, leaving 10 bases not matched to a gene. Germline V gene lookup returns CDR1 MNHEY and CDR2 SMNVEV (reference sequence). The CDR3 runs 13 residues. Regarding the study as a whole: The generation probabilities recorded for non-shared clonotypes fell below those of clonotypes shared by all four donors.

Assay: immunoSEQ multiplex PCR; the TCRdb copy retains only in-frame clones and omits some. The sample consists of around 2,000,000 clones, about 95% of them appearing once. Sequencing was carried out using naive CD8+ T cells sorted from blood. The rearrangement links TRBV27 to TRBJ2-7; the match to TRBD1 covers 7 bases. The source of this sequence is a man aged 18 to 30 in good health. CDR3 nucleotides: TGTGCCAGCCCTGTCACAGGGGAGAGCGAGCAGTACTTC. This translates into CASPVTGESEQYF.